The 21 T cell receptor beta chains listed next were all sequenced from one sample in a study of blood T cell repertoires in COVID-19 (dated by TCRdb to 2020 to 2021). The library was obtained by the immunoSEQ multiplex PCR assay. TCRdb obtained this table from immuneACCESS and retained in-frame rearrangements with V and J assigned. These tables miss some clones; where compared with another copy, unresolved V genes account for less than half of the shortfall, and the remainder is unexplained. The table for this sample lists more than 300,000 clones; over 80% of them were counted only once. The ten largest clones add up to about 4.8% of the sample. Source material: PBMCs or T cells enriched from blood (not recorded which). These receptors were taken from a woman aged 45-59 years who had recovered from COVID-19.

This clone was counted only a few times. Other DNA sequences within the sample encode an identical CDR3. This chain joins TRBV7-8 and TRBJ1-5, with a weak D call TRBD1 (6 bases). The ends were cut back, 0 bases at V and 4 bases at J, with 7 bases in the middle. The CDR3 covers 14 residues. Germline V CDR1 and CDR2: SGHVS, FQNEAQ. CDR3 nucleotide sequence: TGTGCCAGCAGCTTAGCGCAGGGGAATCAGCCCCAGCATTTT. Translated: CASSLAQGNQPQHF.

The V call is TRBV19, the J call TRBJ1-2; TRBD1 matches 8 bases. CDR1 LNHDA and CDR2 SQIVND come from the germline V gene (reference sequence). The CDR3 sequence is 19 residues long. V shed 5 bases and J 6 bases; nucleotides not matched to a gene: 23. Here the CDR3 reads CASSLAGGVRNAGYDGYTF. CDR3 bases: TGTGCCAGTAGTCTGGCAGGGGGCGTCCGAAATGCGGGCTATGATGGCTACACCTTC.

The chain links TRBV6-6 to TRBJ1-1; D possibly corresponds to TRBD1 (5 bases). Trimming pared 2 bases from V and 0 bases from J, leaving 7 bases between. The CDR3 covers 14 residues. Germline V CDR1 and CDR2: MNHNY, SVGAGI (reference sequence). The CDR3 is CASSYGGVNTEAFF. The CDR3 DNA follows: TGTGCCAGCAGTTACGGGGGGGTGAACACTGAAGCTTTCTTT.

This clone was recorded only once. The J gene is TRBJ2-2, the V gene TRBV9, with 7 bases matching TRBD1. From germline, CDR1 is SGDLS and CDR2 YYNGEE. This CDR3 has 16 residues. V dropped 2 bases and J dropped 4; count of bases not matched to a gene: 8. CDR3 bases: TGTGCCAGCAGCGTGATCCAGGGGGATCCCACCGGGGAGCTGTTTTTT. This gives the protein CASSVIQGDPTGELFF.

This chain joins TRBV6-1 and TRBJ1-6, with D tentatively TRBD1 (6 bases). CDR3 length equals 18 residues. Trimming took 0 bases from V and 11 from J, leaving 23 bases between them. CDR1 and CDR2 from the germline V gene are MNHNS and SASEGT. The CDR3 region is CASSEAVKGGTMITPLHF. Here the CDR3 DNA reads TGTGCCAGCAGTGAAGCGGTTAAAGGGGGGACTATGATCACACCCCTCCACTTT.

The CDR3 DNA sequence: TGTGCCAGCAGCTTAGCCTGGTCCGGGGGGCGCACAGATACGCAGTATTTT. Residues: CASSLAWSGGRTDTQYF. The V gene is TRBV7-8, the J gene TRBJ2-3, with D maybe TRBD2 (7 bases). Germline V gene data show CDR1 as SGHVS and CDR2 as FQNEAQ. V lost 0 bases and J lost 1, with 14 bases in between. The CDR3 length is 17 residues.

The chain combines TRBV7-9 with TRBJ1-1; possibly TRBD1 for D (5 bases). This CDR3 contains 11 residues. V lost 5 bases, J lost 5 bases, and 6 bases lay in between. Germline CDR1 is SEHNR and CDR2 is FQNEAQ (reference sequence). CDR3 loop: CASSKGTEAFF. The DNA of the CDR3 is TGTGCCAGCAGCAAGGGGACTGAAGCTTTCTTT.

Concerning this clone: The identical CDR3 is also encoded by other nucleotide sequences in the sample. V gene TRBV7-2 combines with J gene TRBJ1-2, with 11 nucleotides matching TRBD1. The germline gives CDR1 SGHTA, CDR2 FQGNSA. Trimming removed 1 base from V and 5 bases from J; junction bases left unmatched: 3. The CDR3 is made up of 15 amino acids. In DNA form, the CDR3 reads TGTGCCAGCAGCTTAGGCGGACAGGGGGCGTATGGCTACACCTTC. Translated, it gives CASSLGGQGAYGYTF.

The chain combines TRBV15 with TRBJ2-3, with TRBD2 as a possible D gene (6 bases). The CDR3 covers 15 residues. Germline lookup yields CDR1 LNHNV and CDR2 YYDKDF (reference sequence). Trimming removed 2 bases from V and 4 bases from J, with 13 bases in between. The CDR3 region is CATSRRLSGADTQYF. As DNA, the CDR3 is TGTGCCACCAGCAGAAGGCTCTCGGGGGCAGATACGCAGTATTTT.

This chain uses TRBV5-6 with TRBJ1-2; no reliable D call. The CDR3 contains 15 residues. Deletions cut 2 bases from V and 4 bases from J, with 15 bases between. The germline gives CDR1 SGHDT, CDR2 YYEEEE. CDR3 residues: CASSLGPGVPYGYTF. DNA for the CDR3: TGTGCCAGCAGCTTAGGGCCCGGGGTTCCCTATGGCTACACCTTC.

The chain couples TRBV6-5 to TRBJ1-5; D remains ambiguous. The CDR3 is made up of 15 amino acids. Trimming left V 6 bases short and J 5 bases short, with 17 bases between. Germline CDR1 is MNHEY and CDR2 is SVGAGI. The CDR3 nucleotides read TGTGCCAGCAGCGCTAACTTTGGGAGCTATCAGCCCCAGCATTTT. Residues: CASSANFGSYQPQHF.

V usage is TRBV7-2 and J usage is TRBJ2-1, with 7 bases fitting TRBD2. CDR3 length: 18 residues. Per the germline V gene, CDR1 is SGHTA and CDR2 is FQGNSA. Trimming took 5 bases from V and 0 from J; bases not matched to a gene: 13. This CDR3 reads CASSRDPSGGTSYNEQFF. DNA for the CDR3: TGTGCCAGCAGCCGCGACCCTAGCGGTGGGACCTCCTACAATGAGCAGTTCTTC.

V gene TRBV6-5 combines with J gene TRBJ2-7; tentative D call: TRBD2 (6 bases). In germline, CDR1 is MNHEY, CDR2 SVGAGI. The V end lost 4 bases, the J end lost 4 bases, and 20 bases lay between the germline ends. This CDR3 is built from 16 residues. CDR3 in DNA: TGTGCCAGCAGTTCCTCCGGGACCCTAGCGCGTTACGAGCAGTACTTC. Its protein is CASSSSGTLARYEQYF.

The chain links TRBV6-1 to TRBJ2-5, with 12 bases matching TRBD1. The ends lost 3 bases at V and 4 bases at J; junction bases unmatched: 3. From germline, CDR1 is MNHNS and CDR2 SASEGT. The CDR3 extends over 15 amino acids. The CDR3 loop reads CASSDGDRGRETQYF. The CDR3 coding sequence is TGTGCCAGCAGTGATGGGGACAGGGGGCGAGAGACCCAGTACTTC.

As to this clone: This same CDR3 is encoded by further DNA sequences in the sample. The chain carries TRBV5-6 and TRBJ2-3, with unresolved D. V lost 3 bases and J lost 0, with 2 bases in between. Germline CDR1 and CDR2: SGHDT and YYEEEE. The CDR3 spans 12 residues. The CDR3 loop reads CASSSSTDTQYF. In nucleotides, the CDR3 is TGTGCCAGCAGCTCTAGCACAGATACGCAGTATTTT.

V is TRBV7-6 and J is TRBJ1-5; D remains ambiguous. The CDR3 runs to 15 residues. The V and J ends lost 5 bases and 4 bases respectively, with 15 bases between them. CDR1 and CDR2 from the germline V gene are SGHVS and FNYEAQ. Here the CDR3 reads CASSVDGVANQPQHF. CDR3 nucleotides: TGTGCCAGCAGCGTAGACGGGGTAGCGAATCAGCCCCAGCATTTT.

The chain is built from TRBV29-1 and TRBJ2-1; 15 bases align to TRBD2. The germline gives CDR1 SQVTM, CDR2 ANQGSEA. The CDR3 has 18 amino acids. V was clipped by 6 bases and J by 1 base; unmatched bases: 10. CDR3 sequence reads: CSVTGLAGGSPSYNEQFF. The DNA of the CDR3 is TGCAGCGTAACTGGACTAGCGGGGGGGTCTCCTTCCTACAATGAGCAGTTCTTC.

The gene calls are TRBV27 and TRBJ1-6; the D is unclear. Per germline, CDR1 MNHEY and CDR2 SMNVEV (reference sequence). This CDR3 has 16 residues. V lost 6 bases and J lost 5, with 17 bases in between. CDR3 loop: CASSSIPLANNSPLHF. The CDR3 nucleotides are TGTGCCAGCAGCTCCATACCTTTAGCCAATAATTCACCCCTCCACTTT.

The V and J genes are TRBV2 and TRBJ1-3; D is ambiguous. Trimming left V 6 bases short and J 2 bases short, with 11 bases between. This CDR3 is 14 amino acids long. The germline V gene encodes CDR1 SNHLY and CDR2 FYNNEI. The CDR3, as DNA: TGTGCCAGCAGGACGTCAGGCACTGGAAACACCATATATTTT. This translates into CASRTSGTGNTIYF. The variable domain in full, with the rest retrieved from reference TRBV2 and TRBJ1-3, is EPEVTQTPSHQVTQMGQEVILRCVPISNHLYFYWYRQILGQKVEFLVSFYNNEISEKSEIFDDQFSVERPDGSNFTLKIRSTKLEDSAMYFCASRTSGTGNTIYFGEGSWLTVV.

CDR3: CASSQLGTSGSTDTQYF. The CDR3 DNA is TGCGCCAGCAGCCAGCTCGGGACTAGCGGTAGCACAGATACGCAGTATTTT. This chain joins TRBV4-1 and TRBJ2-3; TRBD2 aligns across 11 bases. With 3 bases clipped from V and 0 bases from J, the junction kept 5 bases outside the gene matches. CDR3 length equals 17 residues. Germline CDR1 and CDR2: MGHRA and YSYEKL.

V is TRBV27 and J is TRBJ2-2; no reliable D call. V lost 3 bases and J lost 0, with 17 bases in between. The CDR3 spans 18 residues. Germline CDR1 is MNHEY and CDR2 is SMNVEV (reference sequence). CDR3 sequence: CASSLRQLLSTNTGELFF. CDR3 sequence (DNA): TGTGCCAGCAGTTTGCGGCAGCTGCTTTCTACGAACACCGGGGAGCTGTTTTTT.